Ten or more counts support the clone carrying this TCR beta chain. Antigen unknown. The record originates from a study of T cells in Graves' hyperthyroidism and ophthalmopathy. Study-wide results and caveats: Model output signaled ophthalmopathy a median 6.5 months ahead of onset.

At least 3 on the Clinical Activity Score was recorded for ophthalmopathy patients, who also had NOSPECS grade at least 4 and duration under 3 months. Trimming left V 2 bases short and J 4 bases short, with 11 bases between. CDR3 length equals 14 residues. What was amplified from RNA transcripts were TCR beta CDR3 regions. First-round RT-PCR of the TCR CDR3 relied on the HTBI primer set. TCRdb called the multiplex PCR reads again in MiXCR, with one record for every CDR3 protein. The sample holds around 350,000 distinct CDR3 sequences, about 14% seen once. The chain combines TRBV12-3 or TRBV12-4 with TRBJ1-1; perhaps TRBD1 as D (5 bases). Sequenced: blood. This clonotype was obtained from a woman younger than 45 with Graves' ophthalmopathy. This CDR3 reads CASSLPAGSTEAFF. CDR3 coding DNA: TGTGCCAGCAGTTTACCTGCAGGGAGCACTGAAGCTTTCTTT.